These T cell receptor beta chains were read from a single sample in a study of T cells in Graves' hyperthyroidism and ophthalmopathy. One entry per CDR3 protein, called by TCRdb with MiXCR from the multiplex PCR reads. The sample has approximately 740,000 distinct CDR3 sequences; approximately 15% are singletons. What was sequenced was blood. The receptors derive from a woman aged 18-29 years with Graves' hyperthyroidism. Both conserved end residues are part of each CDR3. D genes are given only for firm matches. A clone size is listed for some rows: how often the clone was seen (once, few, many), or a class if it is expanded.

CDR3 DNA | CDR3 protein | V gene | D gene | clone size | J gene
TGTGCCAGCAGAGGACTAGCGGGAGGGCACTACAATGAGCAGTTCTTC | CASRGLAGGHYNEQFF | TRBV27 | TRBD2 | many | TRBJ2-1
TGTGCCAGCAGCTTTGACGGGGCCCGATCTAACTATGGCTACACCTTC | CASSFDGARSNYGYTF | TRBV7-2 | - | - | TRBJ1-2
TGCAGTGCTAAATCTCGCCCCACTGAAGCTTTCTTT | CSAKSRPTEAFF | TRBV20-1 | - | many | TRBJ1-1
TGTGCCAGCAGTTTCGGACAGGGAATAAACGAGCAGTACTTC | CASSFGQGINEQYF | TRBV12-3/TRBV12-4 | TRBD1 | many | TRBJ2-7
TGTGCCAGCAGTCTCGGACTAGCGGAAATTGAGGAAACAGATACGCAGTATTTT | CASSLGLAEIEETDTQYF | TRBV7-3 | TRBD2 | - | TRBJ2-3
TGCAGCGTTGATGGGACCGGCTCCGAGCAGTACTTC | CSVDGTGSEQYF | TRBV29-1 | - | few | TRBJ2-7
TGTGCCAGCAGCTTAGAGCCCCAAAGGGCAGATACGCAGTATTTT | CASSLEPQRADTQYF | TRBV11-3 | - | many | TRBJ2-3
TGTGCCAGTTCGGACAGGGCCTACAATGAGCAGTTCTTC | CASSDRAYNEQFF | TRBV19 | TRBD1 | - | TRBJ2-1
TGTGCCAGCACCCTAGGGGGAGGCTACTATGGCTACACCTTC | CASTLGGGYYGYTF | TRBV12-3/TRBV12-4 | - | many | TRBJ1-2
TGTGCCAGCAGTGAAAGACAAACTGAAGCTTTCTTT | CASSERQTEAFF | TRBV2 | - | many | TRBJ1-1
TGCAGCGTTGGCGCAGGGCTAAATCAGCCCCAGCATTTT | CSVGAGLNQPQHF | TRBV29-1 | - | many | TRBJ1-5
TGTGCCAGCAGTTACTGGAGCGCCGGGGAGACCCAGTACTTC | CASSYWSAGETQYF | TRBV6-6 | - | - | TRBJ2-5
TGTGCCAGCGGCCCGCTGGTGGACAGAAGATACAATGAGCAGTTCTTC | CASGPLVDRRYNEQFF | TRBV5-6 | - | - | TRBJ2-1
TGTGCCAGCAGCTTAGGGCTGGGGCCGACTAATGAAAAACTGTTTTTT | CASSLGLGPTNEKLFF | TRBV5-8 | - | many | TRBJ1-4